The rows below give T cell receptor beta chains drawn from one sample of a study of blood T cell repertoires in COVID-19. The method was immunoSEQ multiplex PCR; TCRdb's version includes in-frame clones alone and lacks a portion of them. In the table there are about 180,000 clones, 75% to 90% of which are singletons. Specimen: peripheral blood. These receptor sequences come from a man between 60 and 75 years old with acute or convalescent COVID-19. The CDR3 runs from the conserved cysteine through the conserved F or W. Each record gives: J gene, D gene, V gene, clone size, CDR3 DNA, CDR3 protein. A D gene is named only where the DNA matches it firmly. Clone sizes are given selectively: once, few, many, or a class where the clone is expanded.

>TRBJ2-3|NA|TRBV21-1|NA
TGTGCCAGCAGCAAAGGTAAGCGGGGGGGGACCACAGATACGCAGTATTTT
CASSKGKRGGTTDTQYF
>TRBJ1-6|TRBD1|TRBV7-9|NA
TGTGCCAGCAGCTCGACAGGGCTCCATAATTCACCCCTCCACTTT
CASSSTGLHNSPLHF
>TRBJ2-3|TRBD1|TRBV5-5|NA
TGTGCCAGCAGCTGGGGACAGGGTATGCAGTATTTT
CASSWGQGMQYF
>TRBJ2-4|TRBD2|TRBV27|NA
TGTGCCAGCAGTTGGGGGGGCAAAAACATTCAGTACTTC
CASSWGGKNIQYF
>TRBJ2-7|TRBD2|TRBV9|NA
TGTGCCAGCAGCGGCGCGGGGGGGTCCTACGAGCAGTACTTC
CASSGAGGSYEQYF
>TRBJ1-2|TRBD1|TRBV5-1|few
TGCGCCAGCAGCTCCAACGACAGGGGGCGGTATGGCTACACCTTC
CASSSNDRGRYGYTF
>TRBJ1-2|NA|TRBV5-1|NA
TGCGCCAGCGACAACGGAGGGGATGACGGTGGCTACACCTTC
CASDNGGDDGGYTF
>TRBJ2-2|TRBD1|TRBV5-1|NA
TGCGCCAGCAGCGGTGGGACAGCGAACACCGGGGAGCTGTTTTTT
CASSGGTANTGELFF
>TRBJ2-2|NA|TRBV3-1/TRBV3-2|NA
TGTGCCAGCAGCCACGCTTCTAGGGGGAGACGTACCGGGGAGCTGTTTTTT
CASSHASRGRRTGELFF
>TRBJ1-6|NA|TRBV7-9|NA
TGTGCCAGCAGCCGTGGACCCGGGAGCTCCTATAATTCACCCCTCCACTTT
CASSRGPGSSYNSPLHF
>TRBJ1-1|NA|TRBV12-3/TRBV12-4|NA
TGTGCCAGCAGCTCCCGGGAAGCTTTCTTT
CASSSREAFF
>TRBJ1-5|TRBD1|TRBV27|few
TGTGCCAGCAGTTTCGGACAGGGTAGCAATCAGCCCCAGCATTTT
CASSFGQGSNQPQHF
>TRBJ1-4|TRBD1|TRBV7-9|NA
TGTGCCAGCAGCTTGGGACAGCCTAATGAAAAACTGTTTTTT
CASSLGQPNEKLFF
>TRBJ2-3|TRBD2|TRBV11-1|NA
TGTGCCAGCAGCTCAAGCGGGAGGGGAAATACGCAGTATTTT
CASSSSGRGNTQYF
>TRBJ1-1|NA|TRBV7-2|NA
TGTGCCAGCAGCTGGGAGGCAGACACTGAAGCTTTCTTT
CASSWEADTEAFF
>TRBJ1-6|NA|TRBV7-6|NA
TGTGCCAGCAGCCAACAGGGCCGGAATTCACCCCTCCACTTT
CASSQQGRNSPLHF